This T cell receptor (beta chain) appears in the sequencing data of a study of T cell responses to AZD1222 COVID-19 vaccine. Here immunoSEQ multiplex PCR was the method, and the copy in TCRdb shows in-frame clones only, minus some. The profile shows more than 75,000 clones, over 75% of them singletons. Pooled in the analysis were second doses at about 4 or about 12 weeks. The TCR sequence derives from an adult who received the AZD1222 COVID-19 vaccine. Sequencing used peripheral blood, obtained 28 days after the second AZD1222 dose.

The CDR3 DNA reads TGTGCCAGCAGTCAGGGGCACCAAGAGACCCAGTACTTC. Translating it yields CASSQGHQETQYF. The chain recombines TRBV6-5 with TRBJ2-5; D might be TRBD1 (6 bases). Germline CDR1 and CDR2: MNHEY and SVGAGI. Trimming took off 5 bases at V and 0 bases at J, with 7 bases between the two ends. This CDR3 has 13 residues.